These 16 T cell receptor beta chains originate from one sample sequenced in a study of blood T cell repertoires in COVID-19. Profiling relied on immunoSEQ multiplex PCR, and the TCRdb table lists in-frame clones only, not all of them. The sample includes around 300,000 clones, around 88% of them seen just once. The sample was peripheral blood. Receptors were obtained from a woman in her twenties or thirties with COVID-19, enrolled during active disease.

The chain joins TRBV18 to TRBJ1-2, with TRBD1 matching 7 bases. Germline V gene data show CDR1 as KGHSH and CDR2 as LQKENI. V gave up 3 bases and J gave up 7 bases; unmatched junction bases: 8. This CDR3 has 14 amino acids. CDR3 sequence: CASSPPGTVTGYTF. For the CDR3, the DNA is TGTGCCAGCTCACCCCCGGGGACAGTAACTGGCTACACCTTC.

The chain carries TRBV5-8 and TRBJ2-7; weak D call: TRBD2 (6 bases). Trimming stripped 4 bases from V and 4 bases from J, with 18 bases between. Germline V gene data show CDR1 as SGHTS and CDR2 as YDEGEE. The CDR3 is made up of 15 amino acids. The CDR3 region is CASSTGGSREYEQYV. CDR3 in DNA: TGTGCCAGCAGCACTGGAGGGTCCCGAGAGTACGAGCAGTACGTC.

J is TRBJ1-5 and V is TRBV5-5, with D possibly TRBD1 on 6 matching bases. V gave up 4 bases and J gave up 1 base, with 15 bases separating them. This CDR3 contains 16 residues. Germline V CDR1 and CDR2: SGHKS, YYEKEE (reference sequence). The CDR3 bases are TGTGCCAGCAGCCTGAGCGGGACACCAAGCAATCAGCCCCAGCATTTT. Translated: CASSLSGTPSNQPQHF. The full variable domain, its missing parts supplied by reference TRBV5-5 and TRBJ1-5, is DAGVTQSPTHLIKTRGQQVTLRCSPISGHKSVSWYQQVLGQGPQFIFQYYEKEERGRGNFPDRFSARQFPNYSSELNVNALLLGDSALYLCASSLSGTPSNQPQHFGDGTRLSIL.

The V call is TRBV3-1 (or the pseudogene TRBV3-2), the J call TRBJ1-1, with D perhaps matching TRBD1 (5 bases). V was pared by 4 bases and J by 1 base, with 10 bases between. The CDR3 is 14 amino acids. Germline V gene sequence: CDR1 LGHDT, CDR2 YNNKEL (reference sequence). CDR3 bases: TGTGCCAGCAGCCCGGACGGGGGGAACACTGAAGCTTTCTTT. Its translation is CASSPDGGNTEAFF.

V usage is TRBV5-1 and J usage is TRBJ1-2; D unresolved. Germline CDR1 and CDR2: SGHRS and YFSETQ. Trimming cost V 7 bases and J 3 bases, with 16 bases left between them. CDR3 length equals 14 residues. The CDR3: CASVFEPGDYGYTF. The CDR3 DNA follows: TGCGCCAGCGTCTTTGAACCGGGTGACTATGGCTACACCTTC.

This clone was found once. The chain has TRBV5-1 and TRBJ2-2, with D uncertain. Germline CDR1 reads SGHRS; CDR2 reads YFSETQ. This CDR3 region has 14 residues. Trimming took off 0 bases at V and 5 bases at J, with 8 bases between the two ends. The CDR3 coding sequence is TGCGCCAGCAGCTTGGCCGCAGGTACCGGGGAGCTGTTTTTT. Its protein is CASSLAAGTGELFF.

CDR3 DNA: TGTGCCAGCAGCAAAACTAGCGGGGGGTACAATGAGCAGTTCTTC. This translates into CASSKTSGGYNEQFF. V is TRBV6-5 and J is TRBJ2-1, with 12 positions matching TRBD2. Trimming took 6 bases from V and 4 from J; bases not matched to a gene: 4. The CDR3 has 15 amino acids. Germline CDR1 and CDR2: MNHEY and SVGAGI.

The chain uses TRBV10-3 and TRBJ2-1; D unresolved. Germline V gene data show CDR1 as ENHRY and CDR2 as SYGVKD. There are 14 residues in the CDR3. The V and J ends lost 0 bases and 6 bases respectively, with 9 bases between them. As DNA, the CDR3 is TGTGCCATCAGTGAGTCGTCCTTCAGCAATGAGCAGTTCTTC. It translates to CAISESSFSNEQFF.

Here the CDR3 DNA reads TGCGCCAGCAGCTCCGGGGGGAGATTCCCTCATCAAGAGACCCAGTACTTC. Residues: CASSSGGRFPHQETQYF. The chain links TRBV5-1 to TRBJ2-5; 7 positions match TRBD2. Germline V lookup: CDR1 SGHRS, CDR2 YFSETQ. The CDR3 has 17 residues. V gave up 3 bases and J gave up 2 bases; unmatched junction bases: 13.

The CDR3 loop is CASTLRGTDTQYF. CDR3 sequence (DNA): TGTGCCAGCACCCTGAGGGGCACAGATACGCAGTATTTT. This chain connects TRBV5-6 to TRBJ2-3, with D tentatively TRBD2 (5 bases). Trimming took 6 bases from V and 1 from J, leaving 9 bases between them. Germline V gene sequence: CDR1 SGHDT, CDR2 YYEEEE. The CDR3 has 13 amino acids.

The V gene is TRBV27, the J gene TRBJ1-2; TRBD1 might be the D (6 bases). This CDR3 comprises 13 residues. CDR1 MNHEY and CDR2 SMNVEV come from the germline V gene (reference sequence). V lost 3 bases and J 7 bases, leaving 12 bases between the germline ends. CDR3 region: CASSFTGRTGYTF. The CDR3 bases are TGTGCCAGCAGTTTCACAGGGCGGACTGGCTACACCTTC.

The V call is TRBV28, the J call TRBJ1-6; 10 nucleotides align to TRBD1. V lost 6 bases and J lost 10; bases outside the gene matches: 6. The CDR3 is made up of 14 amino acids. Germline V gene sequence: CDR1 MDHEN, CDR2 SYDVKM. The CDR3 here is CASSFDRGRSPLHF. The CDR3, as DNA: TGTGCCAGCAGCTTCGACAGGGGGCGGTCACCCCTCCACTTT.

V and J are TRBV18 and TRBJ1-6; TRBD1 might be the D (6 bases). This CDR3 is built from 15 residues. The ends were cut back, 6 bases at V and 9 bases at J, with 18 bases in the middle. The germline V gene encodes CDR1 KGHSH and CDR2 LQKENI. CDR3 residues: CASSSDRNTPSPLHF. As DNA, the CDR3 is TGTGCCAGCTCTTCCGACAGGAACACACCTTCACCCCTCCACTTT.

V and J are TRBV7-8 and TRBJ1-2; D perhaps matches TRBD1 (6 bases). CDR3 size: 13 residues. Deletions cut 3 bases from V and 2 bases from J, with 7 bases between. Germline V lookup: CDR1 SGHVS, CDR2 FQNEAQ. This chain's CDR3 is CASSFRGNYGYTF. DNA of the CDR3: TGTGCCAGCAGCTTCAGGGGAAACTATGGCTACACCTTC.

The table lists this clone with a count of one. CDR3: CASSVGGSSGGPYNEQFF. CDR3 bases: TGTGCCAGCAGCGTAGGAGGAAGTAGCGGGGGGCCGTACAATGAGCAGTTCTTC. The genes are TRBV9 and TRBJ2-1; the match to TRBD2 covers 10 bases. This CDR3 is built from 18 residues. Per the germline V gene, CDR1 is SGDLS and CDR2 is YYNGEE. J was trimmed by 4 bases and V by 0 bases; bases with no gene match: 10.

Remarks on this clone: The junction shows a germline mismatch at one end, possibly a read error. This chain joins TRBV5-1 and TRBJ2-1, with D tentatively TRBD2 (5 bases). The CDR3 loop spans 15 amino acids. Germline CDR1 SGHRS, CDR2 YFSETQ. CDR3 sequence (DNA): TGCGCCAGCAGGTTGGCAGAACTAGTATACAATGAGCAGTTCTTC. The encoded protein is CASRLAELVYNEQFF.